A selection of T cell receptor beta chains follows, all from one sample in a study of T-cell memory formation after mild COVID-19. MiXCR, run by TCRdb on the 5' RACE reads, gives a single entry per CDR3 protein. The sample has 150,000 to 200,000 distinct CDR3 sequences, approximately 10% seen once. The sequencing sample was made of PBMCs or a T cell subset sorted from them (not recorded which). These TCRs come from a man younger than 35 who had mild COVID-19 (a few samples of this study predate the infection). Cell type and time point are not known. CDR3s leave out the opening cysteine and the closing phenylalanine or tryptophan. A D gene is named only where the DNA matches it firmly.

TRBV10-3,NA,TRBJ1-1,AISEISGTEAF
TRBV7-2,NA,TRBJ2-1,ASSLGRGRNPYNEQF
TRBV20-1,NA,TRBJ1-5,SARTLTGHYQPQH
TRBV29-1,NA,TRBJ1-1,SVASTENTEAF
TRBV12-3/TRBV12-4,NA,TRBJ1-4,ASSLRIPTGEKLF
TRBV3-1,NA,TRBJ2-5,ASSRLEGQETQY
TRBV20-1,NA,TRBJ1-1,SAGAGGGNTEAF
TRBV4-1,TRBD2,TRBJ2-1,ASSQTGLAGGRTYNEQF
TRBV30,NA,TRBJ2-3,AWTGSFTDTQY
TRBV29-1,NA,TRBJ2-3,SVKRGTDTQY
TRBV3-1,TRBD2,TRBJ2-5,ASSASGKETQY
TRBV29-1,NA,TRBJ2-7,SVEDPWSSYEQY
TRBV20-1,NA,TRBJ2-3,SGLRQPSSDTQY
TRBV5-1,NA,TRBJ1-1,ASSLGVPNTEAF
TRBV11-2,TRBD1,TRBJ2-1,ASSAGGRGSYNEQF
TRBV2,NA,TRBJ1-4,ASSANRVPNEKLF
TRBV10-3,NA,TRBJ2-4,AISESGTSNIQY
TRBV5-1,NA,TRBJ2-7,ASGAQDEQY
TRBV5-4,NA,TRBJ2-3,ASSLPRGPDTQY
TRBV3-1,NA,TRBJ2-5,ASSRSGVERVQETQY
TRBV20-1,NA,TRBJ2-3,SARVVGVQDTQY
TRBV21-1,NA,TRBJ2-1,AVLCGGWVQF
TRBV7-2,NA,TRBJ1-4,ASSSLRDHNEKLF
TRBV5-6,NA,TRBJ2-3,ASPGPSTDTQY
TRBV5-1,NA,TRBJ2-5,ASSLSLPKETQY
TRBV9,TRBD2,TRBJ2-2,ASSPLAGGDTGELF
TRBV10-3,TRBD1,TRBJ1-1,AITGTGGTEAF
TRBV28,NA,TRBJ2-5,ASSLLTQETQY
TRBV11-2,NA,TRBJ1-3,ASSIARSGNTIY
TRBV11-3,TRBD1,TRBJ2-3,ASSPGQGGDDTQY
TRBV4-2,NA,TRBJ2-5,ASSQDFRSAFQETQY
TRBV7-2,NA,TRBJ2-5,ASSPSTDQETQY
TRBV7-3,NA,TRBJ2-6,ASGSPGGANVLT
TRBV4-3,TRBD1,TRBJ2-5,ASSQAGTEQETQY
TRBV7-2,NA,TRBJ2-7,ASSTRSGDSYEQY
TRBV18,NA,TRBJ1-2,ASSPGRLSGYT
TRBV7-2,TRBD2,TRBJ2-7,ASSYLAGQTYEQY
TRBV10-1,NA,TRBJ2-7,ASSEFPGISYEQY
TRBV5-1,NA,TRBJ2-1,ASSLGAGSNEQF
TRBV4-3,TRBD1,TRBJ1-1,ASSQTNRGTEAF
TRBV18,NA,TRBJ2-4,ASTAGGNIQY
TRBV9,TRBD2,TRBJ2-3,ASSVGTSGGLASDTQY
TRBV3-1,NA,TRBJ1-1,ASSDDASTAT
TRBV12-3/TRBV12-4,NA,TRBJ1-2,ASRSLSGIDGYT
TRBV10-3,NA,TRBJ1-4,AIRGTGNEKLF
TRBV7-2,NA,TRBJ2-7,ASSPQGLGEQY
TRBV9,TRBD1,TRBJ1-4,ASSKGTAEKLF
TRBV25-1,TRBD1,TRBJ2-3,ASSIQGSPTDTQY
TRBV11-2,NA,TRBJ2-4,ASSFDDPITKQY
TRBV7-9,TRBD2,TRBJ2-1,ASSWRGQRGGNEQF
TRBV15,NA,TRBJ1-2,ATSRARNFGYT